This T cell receptor (beta chain) is from a study of response to subunit inactivated influenza vaccine. Study findings and constraints: Authors suggested each seasonal flu vaccination may recruit only limited numbers of new T cells.

The CDR3 sequence is 14 residues long. The V end lost 5 bases, the J end lost 4 bases, and 12 bases lay between the germline ends. TCRdb analysed the RT-PCR reads with MiXCR anew, one entry per CDR3 protein. The table includes about 540,000 distinct CDR3 sequences, under 25% detected once. In its sample, this clonotype was seen many times. No antigen is known for it. These same records also appear under a second study, on T cells expressing NK-cell markers. From that paper: UMIs accompanied the 5'RACE template switching by which TCR beta cDNA was made. Cells sorted as CD3+CD56+NKG2C+, CD3+CD56+NKG2C- and CD3+CD56-NKG2C+ T cells supplied the TCR beta repertoires. These clonotypes additionally ranked first within the CD3+CD56-NKG2C+ fraction of several donors. Clones of NKG2C+ T cells that had expanded were of unclear HCMV specificity.

The chain carries TRBV12-3 or TRBV12-4 and TRBJ2-1; weak D call: TRBD1 (6 bases). This TCR came from a man in his fifties who received an inactivated influenza vaccine. This material consisted of CD4+ T cells sorted from PBMCs, taken roughly 12 days after vaccination. The CDR3: CASSLNTGYNEQFF. CDR3 bases: TGTGCCAGCAGTCTAAATACAGGGTACAATGAGCAGTTCTTC.